The T cell receptor (beta chain) described here comes from a study of blood T cell repertoires in COVID-19 (dated by TCRdb to the early 2020s). For the wider study: Samples covering the acute and convalescent phases of COVID-19 were provided by collaborators in the United States, Italy and Spain. The material from the prospective study consisted of cDNA or gDNA derived from T cells, B-cell-depleted T cells, or PBMCs. Subjects who had been exposed to COVID-19, were actively infected with it, or had recovered from it provided the deeply sampled blood TCRbeta repertoires that made up the dataset. The repertoires were made available in a free public database intended to serve as a resource for research on the immune response to SARS-CoV-2. The samples were drawn from the first 160 participants of the ongoing ImmuneRACE study and from roughly 1,300 subjects provided by 6 global collaborators. Sample metadata almost always included a de-identified subject ID, COVID-19 status, age in years and sex. Where available, HLA class I and class II types were obtained from metadata supplied by the sample provider rather than from assay-based typing. What the work shows at the level of the full study, not this receptor alone: How much clinical and demographic metadata was included differed by source and by participant, and the metadata was provided uncurated.

The germline V and J ends show losses of 8 bases and 6 bases respectively, and no gene match explains 9 bases of the junction. From cysteine to phenylalanine, the CDR3 is 14 amino acids long. CDR3 DNA only is kept here, 42 bases in frame from base 1. From the germline V gene, CDR1 is SGHAT and CDR2 is FQNNGV. Participants in the prospective study were enrolled through a virtual design, were aged roughly 18 to 100 years, and lived in roughly 24 United States geographic areas. Cohort assignment in the prospective study relied on participant-reported clinical history from a screening survey and a study questionnaire. Exposed participants had been in contact with someone with a PCR-confirmed or clinician-diagnosed COVID-19 case within 2 weeks of study entry. In the prospective study, whole blood, serum and a nasopharyngeal or oropharyngeal swab were collected from each participant by mobile phlebotomists. Participants in the prospective study had the option to provide additional blood draws and questionnaires over a roughly 2-month period. Before DNA extraction, blood samples from the prospective study were shipped at room temperature or frozen.

TCRbeta CDR3 regions were amplified from genomic DNA by means of the immunoSEQ Assay, a bias-controlled multiplex PCR. For the original study's pipeline: The number of nucleated cells in each sample was estimated by amplification of reference gene primers within the assay. To quantify the absolute abundance of each unique TCRbeta CDR3 rearrangement, sequence reads were collapsed and filtered. For each sample, productive Simpson clonality was calculated as the square root of Simpson's diversity index across productive rearrangements. TCRdb took this table from immuneACCESS and kept in-frame rearrangements with V and J called. Such tables lack part of the clones; where checked against another copy, unresolved V genes explain under half of the gap, and the rest is unexplained. V, J and clone size were drawn from that table, and D and trimming were deduced from the DNA. In all, the sample holds 350,000 to 450,000 clones, and approximately 91% of those were seen once. Roughly 1.4% of the sample lies in the top ten.

This clone was counted a few times. Its recognized antigen is unknown. No clone much larger than this one lies a single base away; base qualities are absent. Here the chain combines TRBV11-2 and TRBJ2-1, with 8 bases in between that match TRBD2. Material for sequencing was PBMCs or T cells enriched from blood (not recorded which). This clonotype originated in a woman aged 18-29 years who had been exposed to COVID-19. The sequenced DNA is TGTGCCAGCCGGGGACTAGTGTGGCTCAATGAGCAGTTCTTC. It codes for CASRGLVWLNEQFF.